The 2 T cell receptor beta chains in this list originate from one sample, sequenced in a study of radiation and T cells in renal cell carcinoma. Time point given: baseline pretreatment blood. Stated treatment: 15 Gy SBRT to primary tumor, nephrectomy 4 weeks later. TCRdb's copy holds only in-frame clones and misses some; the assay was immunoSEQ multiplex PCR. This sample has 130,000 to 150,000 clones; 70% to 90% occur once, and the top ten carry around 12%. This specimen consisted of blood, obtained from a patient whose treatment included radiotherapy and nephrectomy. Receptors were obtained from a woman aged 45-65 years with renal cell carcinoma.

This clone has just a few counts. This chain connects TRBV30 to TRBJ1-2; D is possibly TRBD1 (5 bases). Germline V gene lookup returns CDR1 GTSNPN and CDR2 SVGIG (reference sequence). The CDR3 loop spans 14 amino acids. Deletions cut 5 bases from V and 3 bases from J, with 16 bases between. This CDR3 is CAWGSKGLDYGYTF. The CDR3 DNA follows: TGTGCCTGGGGATCCAAGGGGTTGGACTATGGCTACACCTTC.

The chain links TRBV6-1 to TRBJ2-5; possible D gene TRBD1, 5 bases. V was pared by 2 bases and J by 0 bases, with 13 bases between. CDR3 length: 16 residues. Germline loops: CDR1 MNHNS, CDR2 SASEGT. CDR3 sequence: CASSEWAGLDQETQYF. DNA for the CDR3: TGTGCCAGCAGTGAATGGGCAGGGCTCGACCAAGAGACCCAGTACTTC.